Reported below is one T cell receptor beta chain. The sample originates from a study of early T cells in non-severe SARS-CoV-2 infection. The CDR3 spans 16 residues. In germline, CDR1 is SGHVS, CDR2 FQNEAQ. V gave up 3 bases and J gave up 7 bases; unmatched junction bases: 11. One entry per CDR3 protein, called by TCRdb with MiXCR from the 5' RACE reads. The table has nearly 70,000 distinct CDR3 sequences, roughly 4.9% seen once. The receptor's source is an adult who was a healthcare worker with PCR-confirmed SARS-CoV-2 infection or an uninfected control (not recorded which). The donor label of this sample is uncertain. The V gene is TRBV7-8, the J gene TRBJ2-7; 11 bases map to TRBD2. The source material was whole blood, sampled at baseline. The CDR3 DNA sequence: TGTGCCAGCAGCTTGCCATTAGCGGGGGGGCCGGGTGAGCAGTACTTC. Its protein is CASSLPLAGGPGEQYF.